The 30 T cell receptor beta chains below were found in one sample sequenced in a study of post-analysis software for immune sequencing data. Broader study findings: TRBV5-6, TRBV5-1 and TRBV20-1 were among roughly five TRBV segments more frequent in patients than controls.

Tagging with unique molecular identifiers was a feature of the TCR beta cDNA libraries. TCRdb reprocessed the PCR reads via MiXCR and lists one record per CDR3 protein. The table lists roughly 580,000 distinct CDR3 sequences, roughly 45% of them singletons, with more than 1.5% in the top ten. Their cognate antigens are unknown. The source material was blood. The source of these receptors is a girl aged 5 to 17 with multiple sclerosis.

Notes on this clonotype: At one end the junction does not follow the germline gene, possibly because of a read error. J is TRBJ2-7 and V is TRBV6-5; either TRBD1 or TRBD2 may supply D (6 bases each). The CDR3 runs 13 residues. Germline lookup yields CDR1 MNHEY and CDR2 SVGAGI. The DNA for the CDR3 is TGCGCCAGCAGCCAACGGGGGCCCTACGAGCAGTACTTC. It specifies CASSQRGPYEQYF.

V is TRBV7-2 and J is TRBJ2-5; 10 nucleotides match TRBD1. The DNA end favors TRBJ2-7, so the J call may be wrong. CDR3 length: 14 residues. Germline CDR1 and CDR2: SGHTA and FQGNSA. CDR3 sequence: CASSTTGGKFEQYF. CDR3 DNA sequence: TGTGCCAGCAGCACGACAGGGGGCAAATTCGAGCAGTACTTC.

This clonotype has a handful of counts. J is TRBJ2-7 and V is TRBV29-1; the D is unclear. Between the trimmed V and J ends, which lost 1 base and 0 bases, there was a span of 7 bases. The CDR3 totals 13 residues. CDR1 is SQVTM and CDR2 is ANQGSEA in the germline V gene. CDR3: CSVEATSSYEQYF. The CDR3, as DNA: TGCAGCGTTGAAGCAACGAGCTCCTACGAGCAGTACTTC.

The CDR3 coding sequence is TGCGCCAGCAGCTTGGATGTAGCGGGAGGGCAACACGAGCAGTTCTTC. This encodes CASSLDVAGGQHEQFF. The genes are TRBV5-1 and TRBJ2-1; TRBD2 agrees at 11 bases. The V and J ends lost 0 bases and 10 bases, in that order; junction bases with no gene match: 9. Per the germline V gene, CDR1 is SGHRS and CDR2 is YFSETQ. CDR3 length: 16 residues.

The chain combines TRBV30 with TRBJ2-3, with a tentative D call TRBD2 (6 bases). This CDR3 region has 14 residues. The V and J ends lost 5 bases and 0 bases respectively, with 12 bases between them. Germline V gene lookup returns CDR1 GTSNPN and CDR2 SVGIG (reference sequence). This chain's CDR3 is CAWGGLLSTDTQYF. The CDR3 DNA reads TGTGCCTGGGGGGGACTTCTTAGCACAGATACGCAGTATTTT.

J is TRBJ2-3 and V is TRBV29-1; D may be TRBD1 (6 bases). This CDR3 comprises 14 residues. Germline V CDR1 and CDR2: SQVTM, ANQGSEA. The germline V and J ends were trimmed by 6 bases and 0 bases, with 13 bases remaining between them. In DNA, the CDR3 is TGCAGCGTAATAAGGGACACTAGCACAGATACGCAGTATTTT. Translating it yields CSVIRDTSTDTQYF.

The gene calls are TRBV20-1 and TRBJ2-7, with TRBD1 matching over 9 bases. Looked up from germline, CDR1 is DFQATT and CDR2 is SNEGSKA (reference sequence). The length of the CDR3 is 14 residues. V shed 5 bases, J shed 7 bases, and the junction held 12 bases outside the gene matches. CDR3 nucleotide sequence: TGCAGTGCTCATCGGGGACAGGGAATGTGGGAGCAGTACTTC. This codes for CSAHRGQGMWEQYF.

This chain links TRBV7-2 with TRBJ2-3, with D perhaps matching TRBD2 (5 bases). V was shortened by 4 bases and J by 4 bases, with 12 bases between the two germline ends. CDR1 and CDR2 (germline): SGHTA, FQGNSA. This CDR3 region has 14 residues. For the CDR3, the DNA is TGTGCCAGCAGCTACGGACTCCCCCCAGATACGCAGTATTTT. It yields the protein CASSYGLPPDTQYF.

The gene calls are TRBV5-1 and TRBJ2-1, with TRBD1 identical over 7 bases. The CDR3 is 14 amino acids. Germline CDR1 and CDR2: SGHRS and YFSETQ. The trim removed 4 bases at V and 6 bases at J, leaving 7 bases unmatched. The CDR3 reads CASSPGQRSNEQFF. In DNA, the CDR3 is TGCGCCAGCAGCCCGGGACAGCGAAGCAATGAGCAGTTCTTC.

In this sample, this clonotype turned up once. This chain connects TRBV12-3 or TRBV12-4 to TRBJ2-7, with D unclear. V was pared by 5 bases and J by 7 bases, with 12 bases between. This CDR3 region has 12 residues. The chain's CDR3 is CASSRVSREQYF. The CDR3 bases are TGTGCCAGCAGTAGAGTTTCGAGAGAGCAGTACTTC.

This clonotype was seen only a few times. This chain links TRBV6-5 with TRBJ2-7, with a weak D call TRBD2 (5 bases). Germline V gene sequence: CDR1 MNHEY, CDR2 SVGAGI. The CDR3 contains 14 residues. Trimming took 6 bases from V and 1 from J, leaving 13 bases between them. CDR3 in DNA: TGTGCCAGCAGACCCTCGGGGATATCCTACGAGCAGTACTTC. Encoded protein: CASRPSGISYEQYF.

The table lists this clonotype with many counts. This sequence joins TRBV12-3 or TRBV12-4 and TRBJ2-7; TRBD2 is a possible D gene (6 bases). V was clipped by 1 base and J by 6 bases, with 7 bases between them. The CDR3 covers 12 residues. DNA of the CDR3: TGTGCCAGCAGTTTAGGGGGACTCGAGCAGTACTTC. This gives the protein CASSLGGLEQYF.

This chain uses TRBV9 with TRBJ2-3; 13 bases line up with TRBD2. CDR1 is SGDLS, CDR2 YYNGEE, per germline. This CDR3 is built from 16 residues. Unmatched junction bases numbered 2, after V lost 3 bases and J lost 1 base. Here the CDR3 reads CASSGGTSGGTDTQYF. The CDR3 DNA is TGTGCCAGCAGCGGAGGGACTAGCGGGGGCACAGATACGCAGTATTTT.

This clonotype was picked up a small number of times. The chain has TRBV20-1 and TRBJ2-7; 13 bases agree with TRBD2. The J segment lost 0 bases and the V segment lost 5 bases, leaving 7 bases of the junction unmatched. The CDR3 runs to 16 residues. In germline, CDR1 is DFQATT, CDR2 SNEGSKA (reference sequence). The CDR3 loop reads CSASGLAGPYSYEQYF. As DNA, the CDR3 is TGCAGTGCTTCGGGACTAGCGGGGCCGTACTCCTACGAGCAGTACTTC.

The chain is built from TRBV9 and TRBJ2-1, with 10 bases fitting TRBD2. Germline CDR1 SGDLS, CDR2 YYNGEE. This CDR3 has 17 amino acids. V was clipped by 0 bases and J by 0 bases; unmatched bases: 3. CDR3: CASSVEASGSSYNEQFF. As DNA, the CDR3 is TGTGCCAGCAGCGTAGAGGCTAGCGGGAGCTCCTACAATGAGCAGTTCTTC.

Of note for this clonotype: This sequence may be a read error, since a much larger clone differs from it by one base. J is TRBJ2-3 and V is TRBV10-3, with 12 bases fitting TRBD2. This CDR3 has 15 residues. The germline V gene has CDR1 ENHRY and CDR2 SYGVKD. Trimming removed 6 bases from V and 0 bases from J; junction bases left unmatched: 1. The CDR3 region is CAIRGTSGSTDTQYF. CDR3 in DNA: TGTGCCATCAGGGGGACTAGCGGGAGCACAGATACGCAGTATTTT.

This clonotype was seen a few times. The genes are TRBV2 and TRBJ1-1, with unresolved D. The CDR3 has 11 residues. Germline V CDR1 and CDR2: SNHLY, FYNNEI. The V end lost 7 bases, the J end lost 3 bases, and 6 bases lay between the germline ends. CDR3 loop: CASKRDTEAFF. In DNA, the CDR3 is TGTGCCAGCAAGAGGGACACTGAAGCTTTCTTT. The whole variable domain, remainder taken from reference TRBV2 and TRBJ1-1, is EPEVTQTPSHQVTQMGQEVILRCVPISNHLYFYWYRQILGQKVEFLVSFYNNEISEKSEIFDDQFSVERPDGSNFTLKIRSTKLEDSAMYFCASKRDTEAFFGQGTRLTVV.

This chain uses TRBV12-3 or TRBV12-4 with TRBJ1-2, with D possibly TRBD1 on 5 matching bases. Trimming shortened V by 6 bases and J by 5 bases, and 13 bases separated the two germline ends. This CDR3 contains 13 residues. CDR3: CASRPGRIYGYTF. Here the CDR3 DNA reads TGTGCCAGCAGACCGGGACGGATTTATGGCTACACCTTC.

The V gene is TRBV3-1, the J gene TRBJ2-1, with 7 positions matching TRBD2. Unmatched junction bases numbered 8, after V lost 0 bases and J lost 6 bases. The CDR3 loop spans 16 amino acids. Germline CDR1 LGHDT, CDR2 YNNKEL (reference sequence). CDR3 residues: CASSQDRRGYVNEQFF. CDR3 nucleotides: TGTGCCAGCAGCCAAGATCGGCGGGGGTATGTCAATGAGCAGTTCTTC.

The chain carries TRBV29-1 and TRBJ2-7; perhaps TRBD2 as D (6 bases). The germline V gene encodes CDR1 SQVTM and CDR2 ANQGSEA. With 0 bases removed from V and 4 bases from J, the gap between germline ends came to 13 bases. This CDR3 is built from 14 residues. The CDR3 sequence: CSVEERGKGYEQYF. The CDR3 nucleotides read TGCAGCGTTGAAGAGCGCGGGAAAGGGTACGAGCAGTACTTC.

V usage is TRBV7-3 and J usage is TRBJ2-6; weak D call: TRBD1 (6 bases). Germline lookup yields CDR1 SGHTA and CDR2 FQGTGA. V lost 5 bases and J lost 4, with 12 bases in between. The CDR3 consists of 15 residues. The CDR3, as DNA: TGTGCCAGCAGCCCCCAGGGGCGCGGGGCCAACGTCCTGACTTTC. As protein: CASSPQGRGANVLTF.

This clonotype was detected many times. This may be a read error, as it is one base from a much larger clone. The chain couples TRBV7-8 to TRBJ2-6; TRBD1 might be the D (5 bases). Germline CDR1 is SGHVS and CDR2 is FQNEAQ. CDR3 length equals 15 residues. The CDR3 loop is CASSIRTTGANVRTF. The CDR3, as DNA: TGTGCCAGCAGCATTAGGACAACTGGGGCCAACGTCCGGACTTTC.

V and J are TRBV27 and TRBJ1-1; D remains ambiguous. Deletions cut 5 bases from V and 0 bases from J, with 7 bases between. The germline V gene has CDR1 MNHEY and CDR2 SMNVEV (reference sequence). This CDR3 spans 13 amino acids. The CDR3 loop reads CASSVGMNTEAFF. Here the CDR3 DNA reads TGTGCCAGCAGTGTAGGAATGAACACTGAAGCTTTCTTT.

A single count supports this clonotype. The chain combines TRBV10-3 with TRBJ1-1, with D possibly being TRBD1 (6 bases). V was clipped by 10 bases and J by 4 bases, with 16 bases between them. The CDR3 loop spans 13 amino acids. CDR1 is ENHRY and CDR2 is SYGVKD in the germline V gene. The chain's CDR3 is CATHEGGGTEAFF. CDR3 nucleotide sequence: TGTGCCACCCATGAGGGAGGGGGCACTGAAGCTTTCTTT.

The chain links TRBV12-3 or TRBV12-4 to TRBJ1-1; 11 nucleotides line up with TRBD1. V gave up 8 bases and J gave up 1 base; unmatched junction bases: 0. The CDR3 totals 13 residues. CDR3 in DNA: TGTGCCAGCGGGACAGGGGGGAACACTGAAGCTTTCTTT. Amino acid sequence: CASGTGGNTEAFF.

The genes are TRBV9 and TRBJ2-3, with TRBD2 as a possible D gene (5 bases). Germline-derived CDR1 and CDR2 are SGDLS and YYNGEE. V lost 0 bases, J lost 1 base, and 9 bases lay in between. The CDR3 covers 15 residues. CDR3 residues: CASSVVGSGTDTQYF. CDR3 sequence (DNA): TGTGCCAGCAGCGTAGTTGGTAGCGGCACAGATACGCAGTATTTT.

This clonotype was observed many times. The chain recombines TRBV12-3 or TRBV12-4 with TRBJ2-1; tentatively, D is TRBD1 or TRBD2 (5 bases each). The length of the CDR3 is 12 residues. The V end was cut by 6 bases, the J end by 12 bases, with 15 bases between. In DNA form, the CDR3 reads TGTGCCAGCAGGGGGACCACCAAACTGCAGTTCTTC. Translated: CASRGTTKLQFF.

The chain uses TRBV12-3 or TRBV12-4 and TRBJ2-1; TRBD1 is a possible D gene (5 bases). The CDR3 sequence is 13 residues long. The V and J ends lost 0 bases and 12 bases respectively, with 12 bases between them. DNA of the CDR3: TGTGCCAGCAGTTTAGCGGGGCGGCAAGGGCAGTTCTTC. Amino acid sequence: CASSLAGRQGQFF.

This clonotype was seen more than once but under ten times. A read error may produce the germline difference seen at one junction end. The J gene is TRBJ2-5, the V gene TRBV5-1; maybe TRBD2 (6 bases). Germline V gene lookup returns CDR1 SGHRS and CDR2 YFSETQ. This CDR3 has 15 residues. CDR3 sequence reads: CASRLDGGLRETQYF. The CDR3 region has the DNA TGCGCCAGCAGGTTGGATGGGGGACTCCGAGAGACCCAGTACTTC.

J is TRBJ1-1 and V is TRBV12-3 or TRBV12-4; D remains unclear. Deletions cut 5 bases from V and 0 bases from J, with 13 bases between. The CDR3 totals 15 residues. CDR3 amino acids: CASSTPDGVNTEAFF. CDR3 nucleotide sequence: TGTGCCAGCAGTACCCCGGACGGAGTGAACACTGAAGCTTTCTTT.